A single sample gave rise to the 7 T cell receptor beta chains below, sequenced in a study of response to subunit inactivated influenza vaccine. TCRdb processed the RT-PCR reads anew with MiXCR; each CDR3 protein has one entry. The sample has 490,000 or so distinct CDR3 sequences; 7.6% are singletons. The sample was PBMCs from blood, taken roughly 24 months after vaccination. The receptors here all came from a man aged 50 to 69 who received an inactivated influenza vaccine.

V and J are TRBV5-6 and TRBJ2-1, with a tentative D call TRBD2 (5 bases). This CDR3 spans 14 amino acids. Germline CDR1 SGHDT, CDR2 YYEEEE. The V gene lost 4 bases and the J gene lost 8 bases, with 16 bases spanning the gap. The DNA for the CDR3 is TGTGCCAGCAGCCCACGCCCGGGATCGGATGAGCAGTTCTTC. This encodes CASSPRPGSDEQFF. The whole variable domain, filled in from reference TRBV5-6 and TRBJ2-1, reads DAGVTQSPTHLIKTRGQQVTLRCSPKSGHDTVSWYQQALGQGPQFIFQYYEEEERQRGNFPDRFSGHQFPNYSSELNVNALLLGDSALYLCASSPRPGSDEQFFGPGTRLTVL.

The chain links TRBV29-1 to TRBJ2-5; weak D call: TRBD1 (5 bases). The CDR3 consists of 13 residues. Trimming took off 0 bases at V and 5 bases at J, with 10 bases between the two ends. Germline values: CDR1 SQVTM, CDR2 ANQGSEA. The CDR3 is CSVEDGAGETQYF. CDR3 nucleotides: TGCAGCGTTGAAGATGGGGCAGGGGAGACCCAGTACTTC.

The chain employs TRBV18 and TRBJ1-6; D remains ambiguous. Germline loops: CDR1 KGHSH, CDR2 LQKENI. Trimming cost V 1 base and J 10 bases, with 14 bases left between them. CDR3 size: 15 residues. The CDR3 nucleotides are TGTGCCAGCTCACCACAAGGCCGCATATTCTCACCCCTCCACTTT. It codes for CASSPQGRIFSPLHF.

This clonotype was counted at least ten times. This CDR3 is CSARGWGPYNSPLHF. The CDR3 nucleotides are TGCAGTGCTAGAGGGTGGGGACCCTATAATTCACCCCTCCACTTT. This chain links TRBV20-1 with TRBJ1-6, with D maybe TRBD1 (5 bases). The V gene lost 1 base and the J gene lost 2 bases, with 9 bases spanning the gap. CDR3 size: 15 residues. CDR1 and CDR2 (germline): DFQATT, SNEGSKA (reference sequence).

This sequence joins TRBV20-1 and TRBJ1-5; 7 bases are shared with TRBD1. The J segment lost 0 bases and the V segment lost 5 bases, leaving 16 bases of the junction unmatched. Germline V lookup: CDR1 DFQATT, CDR2 SNEGSKA (reference sequence). This CDR3 is built from 18 residues. In nucleotides, the CDR3 is TGCAGTGCTCGGAGGACAGGCGACTTACTCTATAGCAATCAGCCCCAGCATTTT. This sequence encodes CSARRTGDLLYSNQPQHF.

This chain joins TRBV15 and TRBJ2-3, with TRBD2 identical over 7 bases. The CDR3 covers 17 residues. Unmatched junction bases numbered 11, after V lost 0 bases and J lost 5 bases. Per germline, CDR1 LNHNV and CDR2 YYDKDF (reference sequence). For the CDR3, the DNA is TGTGCCACCAGCAGAGATGTCCGCGGGAGTGCTGGAGATACGCAGTATTTT. Encoded protein: CATSRDVRGSAGDTQYF.

This clonotype has ten or more counts. The J gene is TRBJ2-7, the V gene TRBV6-1; 13 nucleotides agree with TRBD2. Germline CDR1 and CDR2: MNHNS and SASEGT. V gave up 6 bases and J gave up 4 bases; unmatched junction bases: 6. CDR3 length: 15 residues. The CDR3 sequence: CASRQGTSGIYEQYF. The CDR3 nucleotides are TGTGCCAGCAGGCAAGGGACTAGCGGGATATACGAGCAGTACTTC.